Presented here are 32 T cell receptor beta chains from one specimen sequenced in a study of blood T cell repertoires in COVID-19 (dated by TCRdb to 2019 to 2021). To prepare the library, the immunoSEQ multiplex PCR assay was applied. What TCRdb holds here is the immuneACCESS table cut down to in-frame rearrangements. Part of the clones is not present; checked against another copy, under half of the missing clones reflect an unresolved V gene, and the others are unexplained. The sample table lists some 300,000 clones, approximately 90% of them with a count of one. Of the sample, 5.5% to 8.5% is held by the ten largest clones. The specimen was peripheral blood. The source of these receptors is a woman aged 25-40 years who had recovered from COVID-19.

Details on this clone: Additional DNA sequences in this sample encode the identical CDR3. The V call is TRBV9, the J call TRBJ1-2, with D tentatively TRBD1 (6 bases). Per the germline V gene, CDR1 is SGDLS and CDR2 is YYNGEE. CDR3 size: 13 residues. Trimming pared 2 bases from V and 1 base from J, leaving 6 bases between. For the CDR3, the DNA is TGTGCCAGCAGCGTGGACAGTAACTATGGCTACACCTTC. Translating it yields CASSVDSNYGYTF.

The chain uses TRBV4-1 and TRBJ2-1; 10 bases align to TRBD2. The CDR3 spans 16 residues. Germline CDR1 reads MGHRA; CDR2 reads YSYEKL. The V gene end was trimmed by 4 bases and the J gene end by 7 bases; junction bases not matched to a gene: 10. CDR3 nucleotide sequence: TGCGCCAGCAGCCCAAGAGCTACTAGCGGGGAAAATGAGCAGTTCTTC. Amino acids: CASSPRATSGENEQFF.

The rearrangement joins TRBV4-3 to TRBJ1-1, with D possibly matching TRBD1 (6 bases). Trimming removed 3 bases from V and 2 bases from J, with 10 bases in between. There are 14 residues in the CDR3. CDR1 is LGHNA and CDR2 is YSLEER in the germline V gene. The CDR3 coding sequence is TGCGCCAGCAGCCACGCGGACAGAAACACTGAAGCTTTCTTT. Translating it yields CASSHADRNTEAFF.

V and J are TRBV6-5 and TRBJ1-1; no clear D gene. This CDR3 is built from 14 residues. From germline, CDR1 is MNHEY and CDR2 SVGAGI. The ends were cut back, 6 bases at V and 1 base at J, with 12 bases in the middle. The CDR3 DNA sequence: TGTGCCAGCAGCCTGACTGAGGGGAACACTGAAGCTTTCTTT. Its protein is CASSLTEGNTEAFF.

The V gene is TRBV29-1, the J gene TRBJ1-4, with D uncertain. Germline CDR1 reads SQVTM; CDR2 reads ANQGSEA. V dropped 7 bases and J dropped 4 bases, with 13 bases sitting between them. The CDR3 contains 13 residues. The CDR3 DNA follows: TGCAGCGCCCAGGTTGGCAATAATGAAAAACTGTTTTTT. It codes for CSAQVGNNEKLFF.

CDR3 residues: CASSLALGGVNEQFF. The CDR3 DNA follows: TGTGCCAGCAGCTTAGCGCTGGGAGGGGTGAATGAGCAGTTCTTC. This chain uses TRBV7-9 with TRBJ2-1; 7 nucleotides align to TRBD2. CDR3 length: 15 residues. Unmatched junction bases numbered 6, after V lost 0 bases and J lost 7 bases. Germline assignment: CDR1 SEHNR and CDR2 FQNEAQ (reference sequence).

The V gene is TRBV12-3 or TRBV12-4, the J gene TRBJ2-7, with D maybe TRBD1 (5 bases). V was clipped by 3 bases and J by 2 bases, with 8 bases between them. This CDR3 spans 13 amino acids. The CDR3 region has the DNA TGTGCCAGCAGTTTGAAGGGGACCTACGAGCAGTACTTC. Protein product: CASSLKGTYEQYF.

The chain has TRBV5-4 and TRBJ1-2, with D possibly matching TRBD1 (6 bases). V lost 3 bases and J lost 8, with 17 bases in between. This CDR3 contains 14 residues. Germline-derived CDR1 and CDR2 are SGHNT and YYREEE (reference sequence). Written as DNA, the CDR3 is TGTGCCAGCAGCTCGACGAACAGGGAGTCCGGCTACACCTTC. Its protein is CASSSTNRESGYTF.

The chain recombines TRBV30 with TRBJ1-2, with 10 bases lining up with TRBD1. Per germline, CDR1 GTSNPN and CDR2 SVGIG (reference sequence). The CDR3 totals 18 residues. With V trimmed by 0 bases and J by 6 bases, 16 bases remained unmatched. The CDR3: CAWSVRPGQGRGTDGYTF. The CDR3, as DNA: TGTGCCTGGAGTGTCAGACCGGGACAGGGGAGGGGGACAGATGGCTACACCTTC.

CDR3 coding DNA: TGCGCCAGCAGCTTGGGGACTAGCGGAGAGACCCAGTACTTC. Its translation: CASSLGTSGETQYF. V usage is TRBV5-1 and J usage is TRBJ2-5, with 10 bases that match TRBD2. The germline CDR1 and CDR2 sequences are SGHRS and YFSETQ. Losses at the gene ends were 0 bases for V and 4 bases for J; bases not matched to a gene: 0. The length of the CDR3 is 14 residues.

The V gene is TRBV11-3, the J gene TRBJ2-3; 11 bases agree with TRBD2. V lost 1 base and J lost 6; bases outside the gene matches: 6. The CDR3 totals 16 residues. Germline CDR1 is SGHNT and CDR2 is YENEEA. CDR3 amino acids: CASSLVTSGGSDTQYF. DNA for the CDR3: TGTGCCAGCAGCTTAGTTACTAGCGGGGGATCGGATACGCAGTATTTT.

The chain joins TRBV6-6 to TRBJ1-5; D gene uncertain. The V and J ends lost 5 bases and 0 bases respectively, with 8 bases between them. Germline CDR1 and CDR2: MNHNY and SVGAGI (reference sequence). CDR3 length: 14 amino acids. DNA of the CDR3: TGTGCCAGCAGTCAAGACTCTAGCAATCAGCCCCAGCATTTT. It specifies CASSQDSSNQPQHF.

The chain links TRBV30 to TRBJ1-6; the match to TRBD1 covers 8 bases. CDR3 length equals 16 residues. V shed 2 bases and J 6 bases; nucleotides not matched to a gene: 9. Germline CDR1 GTSNPN, CDR2 SVGIG (reference sequence). Here the CDR3 DNA reads TGTGCCTGGAGTATCTTCAGGGGGCAGGGTAATTCACCCCTCCACTTT. As protein: CAWSIFRGQGNSPLHF.

The chain's CDR3 is CAPPEDTCYEQYF. The CDR3 DNA reads as TGTGCCCCGCCGGAAGACACCTGCTACGAGCAGTACTTC. The chain uses TRBV12-3 or TRBV12-4 and TRBJ2-7; D remains ambiguous. The CDR3 spans 13 residues. Trimming stripped 11 bases from V and 3 bases from J, with 17 bases between.

The chain uses TRBV5-1 and TRBJ2-7; a weak D match, TRBD1 (5 bases). The germline V and J ends were trimmed by 0 bases and 0 bases, with 13 bases remaining between them. The CDR3 runs 16 residues. The germline V gene encodes CDR1 SGHRS and CDR2 YFSETQ. CDR3 sequence reads: CASSLVQGLSSYEQYF. In nucleotides, the CDR3 is TGCGCCAGCAGCTTGGTTCAGGGCCTTAGCTCCTACGAGCAGTACTTC.

This chain connects TRBV9 to TRBJ2-2; D is possibly TRBD2 (5 bases). This CDR3 region has 13 residues. V was clipped by 0 bases and J by 5 bases, with 5 bases between them. Germline V gene data show CDR1 as SGDLS and CDR2 as YYNGEE. This CDR3 reads CASSVAGTGELFF. CDR3 DNA: TGTGCCAGCAGCGTAGCGGGAACCGGGGAGCTGTTTTTT.

The chain joins TRBV6-6 to TRBJ1-2, with TRBD1 as a possible D gene (5 bases). The germline V gene encodes CDR1 MNHNY and CDR2 SVGAGI (reference sequence). This CDR3 comprises 15 residues. The V end lost 2 bases, the J end lost 7 bases, and 17 bases lay between the germline ends. The chain's CDR3 is CASSYDIGWGGGYTF. The DNA of the CDR3 is TGTGCCAGCAGTTACGATATTGGTTGGGGGGGTGGCTACACCTTC.

The chain is built from TRBV7-2 and TRBJ1-2; D possibly corresponds to TRBD1 (5 bases). Trimming removed 5 bases from V and 8 bases from J, with 18 bases in between. Germline-derived CDR1 and CDR2 are SGHTA and FQGNSA. There are 14 residues in the CDR3. Here the CDR3 DNA reads TGTGCCAGCAGCGACTGGGGCAGAACTAAGGGCTACACCTTC. Translated, it gives CASSDWGRTKGYTF.

The J gene is TRBJ1-2, the V gene TRBV6-6, with 11 bases identical to TRBD1. Germline-derived CDR1 and CDR2 are MNHNY and SVGAGI (reference sequence). V dropped 6 bases and J dropped 6; count of bases not matched to a gene: 3. The CDR3 contains 13 residues. CDR3 nucleotides: TGTGCCAGCAGGGGACAGGGGGTAGATGGCTACACCTTC. Its translation is CASRGQGVDGYTF.

The rearrangement uses TRBV28 and TRBJ1-2; no definite D call. This CDR3 has 12 amino acids. Germline V CDR1 and CDR2: MDHEN, SYDVKM. Trimming shortened V by 8 bases and J by 0 bases, and 7 bases separated the two germline ends. The CDR3 sequence is CASGHTNYGYTF. Here the CDR3 DNA reads TGTGCCAGCGGGCATACTAACTATGGCTACACCTTC.

This clone was counted a single time. This chain connects TRBV2 to TRBJ1-5; D might be TRBD1 (6 bases). In germline, CDR1 is SNHLY, CDR2 FYNNEI. The CDR3 has 16 amino acids. Trimming removed 1 base from V and 1 base from J, with 11 bases in between. The CDR3 DNA reads TGTGCCAGCAGTGAAGTGGGACACTTCAGCAATCAGCCCCAGCATTTT. Protein: CASSEVGHFSNQPQHF.

This rearrangement joins TRBV25-1 to TRBJ2-7; 12 nucleotides agree with TRBD1. The CDR3 contains 17 residues. V dropped 4 bases and J dropped 4; count of bases not matched to a gene: 11. Germline CDR1 reads MGHDK; CDR2 reads SYGVNS. The CDR3 is CASSGPGQGALSYEQYF. As DNA, the CDR3 is TGTGCCAGCAGTGGCCCGGGACAGGGGGCGCTTAGTTACGAGCAGTACTTC.

V and J are TRBV9 and TRBJ2-7; TRBD1 aligns across 8 bases. The CDR3 covers 15 residues. J gave up 5 bases and V 4 bases, and 11 bases lay outside the gene matches. Germline V CDR1 and CDR2: SGDLS, YYNGEE. The CDR3 DNA sequence: TGTGCCAGCAGCCCACGGGACAGGTCGTGGGACGAGCAGTACTTC. Protein sequence: CASSPRDRSWDEQYF.

The rearrangement uses TRBV30 and TRBJ2-7, with D possibly TRBD2 on 5 matching bases. This CDR3 contains 13 residues. The V gene's germline CDR1 is GTSNPN and CDR2 SVGIG (reference sequence). Trimming took 0 bases from V and 6 from J, leaving 12 bases between them. This chain's CDR3 is CAWSVRRAVEQYF. The DNA of the CDR3 is TGTGCCTGGAGTGTACGGCGGGCCGTCGAGCAGTACTTC.

This sequence joins TRBV2 and TRBJ1-5, with TRBD1 matching over 7 bases. Germline trimming cut 6 bases from V and 2 bases from J; bases unmatched to any gene: 7. Germline assignment: CDR1 SNHLY and CDR2 FYNNEI. The CDR3 runs to 15 residues. The CDR3 DNA is TGTGCCAGCAGGATGACAGGGTCGGGCAATCAGCCCCAGCATTTT. Translating gives CASRMTGSGNQPQHF.

The chain has TRBV6-5 and TRBJ1-1; D not certain. V lost 7 bases, J lost 4 bases, and 19 bases lay in between. CDR1 MNHEY and CDR2 SVGAGI come from the germline V gene. The CDR3 loop spans 15 amino acids. The CDR3 DNA is TGTGCCAGCACCCCACAATTCGATCTTGGCACTGAAGCTTTCTTT. Residues: CASTPQFDLGTEAFF.

This chain links TRBV28 with TRBJ2-7; D unclear. The CDR3 is 12 residues long. The V gene lost 5 bases and the J gene lost 4 bases, with 9 bases spanning the gap. CDR1 MDHEN and CDR2 SYDVKM come from the germline V gene. CDR3 residues: CASSSNWYEQYF. For the CDR3, the DNA is TGTGCCAGCAGTAGTAACTGGTACGAGCAGTACTTC.

This chain connects TRBV30 to TRBJ1-4; 7 bases line up with TRBD1. V lost 1 base and J lost 3; bases outside the gene matches: 2. This CDR3 is built from 14 residues. The germline gives CDR1 GTSNPN, CDR2 SVGIG (reference sequence). The DNA of the CDR3 is TGTGCCTGGAGTGGGGGACAGCCTAATGAAAAACTGTTTTTT. Protein sequence: CAWSGGQPNEKLFF.

This chain joins TRBV2 and TRBJ2-7, with D uncertain. Germline CDR1 and CDR2: SNHLY and FYNNEI. V was pared by 2 bases and J by 3 bases, with 8 bases between. The CDR3 has 13 residues. The CDR3 loop is CASSESVYYEQYF. For the CDR3, the DNA is TGTGCCAGCAGTGAATCCGTCTACTACGAGCAGTACTTC.

V gene TRBV5-1 combines with J gene TRBJ1-5; no reliable D call. The CDR3 consists of 13 residues. CDR1 and CDR2 from the germline V gene are SGHRS and YFSETQ. Trimming pared 5 bases from V and 1 base from J, leaving 7 bases between. The CDR3 bases are TGCGCCAGCAGGTACGCGAGCAATCAGCCCCAGCATTTT. It encodes CASRYASNQPQHF.

This sequence joins TRBV18 and TRBJ2-5; D is unclear. Germline values: CDR1 KGHSH, CDR2 LQKENI. Trimming removed 6 bases at V and 2 bases at J, with 7 bases between. This CDR3 contains 12 residues. This CDR3 reads CASSPPQETQYF. CDR3 nucleotides: TGTGCCAGCTCCCCCCCGCAAGAGACCCAGTACTTC.

This chain connects TRBV12-5 to TRBJ1-1; possibly TRBD1 for D (5 bases). The V end lost 5 bases, the J end lost 1 base, and 8 bases lay between the germline ends. This CDR3 spans 13 amino acids. Germline V lookup: CDR1 LGHNT, CDR2 FRNRAP. CDR3 loop: CASGTTENTEAFF. CDR3 bases: TGTGCTAGTGGTACGACAGAGAACACTGAAGCTTTCTTT.